This TCR beta chain was captured by sequencing in a study of cytomegalovirus exposure and HLA in healthy donors. Overall study: From about 170 million T cells, an earlier analysis saw some 120 million unique TCR beta sequences.

The PCR ran on 60 Vbeta and 13 Jbeta primers. The protocol was immunoSEQ multiplex PCR, while the TCRdb copy is restricted to in-frame clones and leaves out a portion. This table holds more than 130,000 clones, less than 85% found once. With respect to this clone: The antigen remains undetermined.

Trimming cost V 3 bases and J 1 base, with 6 bases left between them. Germline V gene lookup returns CDR1 MNHEY and CDR2 SVGAGI. The length of the CDR3 is 13 residues. Study outcomes and limitations: In a later analysis, compared with equally common non-associated chains, HLA-associated beta chains were more expanded. A few CMV-associated chains proved CMV antigen-specific in vitro.

The clonotype was recovered from a man in his forties or fifties in good health and CMV-seropositive. Material for sequencing was PBMCs. V gene TRBV6-5 combines with J gene TRBJ1-1; no firm D call. DNA for the CDR3: TGTGCCAGCAGTTATGCAGAGAACACTGAAGCTTTCTTT. Translation: CASSYAENTEAFF.